The clone carrying this T cell receptor beta chain was found many times. Each CDR3 protein is one row after TCRdb ran MiXCR on the RACE reads. The table lists about 99,000 distinct CDR3 sequences, around 12% of them singletons. The source of the sample is a study of human T cells and chemical hapten exposure. V lost 5 bases to trimming and J lost 3 bases, with 6 bases between them. The length of the CDR3 is 12 residues. CDR1 and CDR2 (germline): SGHVS, FQNEAQ. Time point of the sample: patch test 1, 2 weeks after DPC sensitization. The sample's treatment: therapeutic diphenylcyclopropenone sensitization with weekly scalp DPC. Alopecia patients deemed DPC-suitable, aged 18 to 70, excluding pregnancy.

Sample: whole blood, taken in connection with sensitization to the hapten diphenylcyclopropenone (DPC). The chain has TRBV7-8 and TRBJ2-3, with no clear D. The receptor was isolated from a woman between 40 and 50 years old with alopecia areata. Some clones in this sample may be carry-over from other donors' samples. For the CDR3, the DNA is TGTGCCAGCAGCGATTGGACAGATACGCAGTATTTT. Its translation: CASSDWTDTQYF.